The T cell receptor (beta chain) under discussion was sequenced for a study of blood T cell repertoires in COVID-19. Study background: The origin of the acute and convalescent COVID-19 samples was the United States, Italy and Spain. The cDNA or gDNA used as material had been derived from T cells, B-cell-depleted T cells, or PBMCs.

Germline-derived CDR1 and CDR2 are LNHDA and SQIVND (reference sequence). V was trimmed by 2 bases and J by 3 bases, leaving 9 bases between them. The CDR3 spans 14 residues. The authors' processing: The assay estimated nucleated cells by amplifying reference gene primers. The repertoire was sequenced with immunoSEQ multiplex PCR; TCRdb's copy has only in-frame clones and lacks some. V and J calls and clone size are copied from that table; D and trimming were computed from the DNA. The sample includes under 500,000 clones, 85% to 90% of them seen just once. The source of this sequence is a woman aged 25-40 years with acute or convalescent COVID-19. The chain has TRBV19 and TRBJ2-3; a possible D gene is TRBD2 (5 bases). Sequenced sample: peripheral blood. The CDR3 sequence is CASSISGGTDTQYF. The CDR3 bases are TGTGCCAGTAGTATAAGTGGCGGGACAGATACGCAGTATTTT.